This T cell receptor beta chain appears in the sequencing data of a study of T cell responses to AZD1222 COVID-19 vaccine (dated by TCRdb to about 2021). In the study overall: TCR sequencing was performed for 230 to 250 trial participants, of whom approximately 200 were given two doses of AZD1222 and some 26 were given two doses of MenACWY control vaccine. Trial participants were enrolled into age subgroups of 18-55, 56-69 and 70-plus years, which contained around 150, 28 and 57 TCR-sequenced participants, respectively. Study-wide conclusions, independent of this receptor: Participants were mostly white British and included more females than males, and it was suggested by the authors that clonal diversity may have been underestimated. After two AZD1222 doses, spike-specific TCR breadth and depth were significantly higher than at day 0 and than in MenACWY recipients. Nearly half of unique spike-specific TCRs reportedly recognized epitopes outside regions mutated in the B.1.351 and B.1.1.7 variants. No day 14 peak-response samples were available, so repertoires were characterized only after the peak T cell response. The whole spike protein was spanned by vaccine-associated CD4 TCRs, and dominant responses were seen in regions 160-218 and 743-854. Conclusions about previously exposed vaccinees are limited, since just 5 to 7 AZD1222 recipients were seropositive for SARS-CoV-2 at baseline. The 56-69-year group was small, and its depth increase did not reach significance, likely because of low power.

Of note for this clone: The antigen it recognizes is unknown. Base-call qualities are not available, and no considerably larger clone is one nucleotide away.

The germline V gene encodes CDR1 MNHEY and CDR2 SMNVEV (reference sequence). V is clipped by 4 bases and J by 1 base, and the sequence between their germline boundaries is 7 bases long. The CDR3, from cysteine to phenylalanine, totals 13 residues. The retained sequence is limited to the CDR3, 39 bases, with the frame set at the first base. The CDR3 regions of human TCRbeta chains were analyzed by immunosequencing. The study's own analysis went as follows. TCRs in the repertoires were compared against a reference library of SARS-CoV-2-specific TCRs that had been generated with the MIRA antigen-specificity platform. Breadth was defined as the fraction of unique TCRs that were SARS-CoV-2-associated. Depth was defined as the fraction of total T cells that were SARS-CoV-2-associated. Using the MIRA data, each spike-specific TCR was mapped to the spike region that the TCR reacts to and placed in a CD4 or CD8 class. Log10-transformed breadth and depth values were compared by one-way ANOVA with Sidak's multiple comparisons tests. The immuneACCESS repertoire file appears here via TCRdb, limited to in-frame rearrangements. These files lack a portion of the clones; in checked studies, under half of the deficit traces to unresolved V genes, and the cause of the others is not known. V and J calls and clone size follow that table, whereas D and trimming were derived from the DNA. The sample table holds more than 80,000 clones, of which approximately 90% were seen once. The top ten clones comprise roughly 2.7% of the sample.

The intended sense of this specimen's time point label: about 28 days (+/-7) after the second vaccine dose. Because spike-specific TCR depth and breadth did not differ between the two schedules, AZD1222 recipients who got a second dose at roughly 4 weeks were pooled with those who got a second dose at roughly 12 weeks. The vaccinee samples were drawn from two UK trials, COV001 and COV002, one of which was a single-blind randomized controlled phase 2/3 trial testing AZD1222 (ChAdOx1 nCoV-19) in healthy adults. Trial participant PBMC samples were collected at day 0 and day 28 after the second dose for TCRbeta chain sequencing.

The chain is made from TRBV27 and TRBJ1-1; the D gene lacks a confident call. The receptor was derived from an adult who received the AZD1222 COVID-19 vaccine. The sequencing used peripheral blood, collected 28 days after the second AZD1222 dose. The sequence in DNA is TGTGCCAGCAGTTATCGGCAGAACACTGAAGCTTTCTTT. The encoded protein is CASSYRQNTEAFF.